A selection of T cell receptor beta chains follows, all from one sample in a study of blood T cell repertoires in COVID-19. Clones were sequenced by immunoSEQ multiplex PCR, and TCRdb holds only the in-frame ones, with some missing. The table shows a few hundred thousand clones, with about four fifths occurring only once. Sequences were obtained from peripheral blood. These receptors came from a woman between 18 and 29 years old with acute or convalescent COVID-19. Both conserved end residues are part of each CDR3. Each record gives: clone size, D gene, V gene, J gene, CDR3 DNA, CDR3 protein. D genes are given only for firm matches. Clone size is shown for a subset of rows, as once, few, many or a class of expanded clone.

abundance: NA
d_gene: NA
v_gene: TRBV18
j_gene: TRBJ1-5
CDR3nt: TGTGCCAGCTCACCACCGAGGGGGCAGCCCCAGCATTTT
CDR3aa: CASSPPRGQPQHF

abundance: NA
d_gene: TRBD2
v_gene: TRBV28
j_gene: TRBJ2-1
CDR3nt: TGTGCCAGCAGTTCCACCGGGACTAGCGGGAGTCTTTACAATGAGCAGTTCTTC
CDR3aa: CASSSTGTSGSLYNEQFF

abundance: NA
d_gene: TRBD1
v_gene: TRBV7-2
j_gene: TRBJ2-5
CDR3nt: TGTGCCAGCAGCCCTAATCAGGGGGCCCAAGAGACCCAGTACTTC
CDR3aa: CASSPNQGAQETQYF

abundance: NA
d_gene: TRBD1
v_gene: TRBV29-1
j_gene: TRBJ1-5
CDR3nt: TGCAGCGTGTCGGACAGGGGCCTCCATCAGCCCCAGCATTTT
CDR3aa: CSVSDRGLHQPQHF

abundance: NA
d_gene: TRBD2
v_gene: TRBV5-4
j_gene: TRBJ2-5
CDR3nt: TGTGCCAGCAGCGCGCAGACTAGCGGGAGCTCGCAGACCCAGTACTTC
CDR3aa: CASSAQTSGSSQTQYF

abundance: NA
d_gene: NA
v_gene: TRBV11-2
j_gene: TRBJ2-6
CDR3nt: TGTGCCAGCACCTTTCCGGGGAACTCTGGGGCCAACGTCCTGACTTTC
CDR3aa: CASTFPGNSGANVLTF

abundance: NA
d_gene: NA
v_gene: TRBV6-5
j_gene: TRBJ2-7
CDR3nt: TGTGCCAGCAGTTACGACCGGGGTCACTACGAGCAGTACTTC
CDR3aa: CASSYDRGHYEQYF

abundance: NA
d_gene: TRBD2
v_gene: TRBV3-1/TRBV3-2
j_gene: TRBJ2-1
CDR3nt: TGTGCCAGCAGCCTCTCAGCGGGAGGTCCTAATGAGCAGTTCTTC
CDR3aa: CASSLSAGGPNEQFF

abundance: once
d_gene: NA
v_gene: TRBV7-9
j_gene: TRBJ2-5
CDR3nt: TGTGCCAGCAGCTTAGCAACAGGGTATCGAGAGACCCAGTACTTC
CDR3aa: CASSLATGYRETQYF

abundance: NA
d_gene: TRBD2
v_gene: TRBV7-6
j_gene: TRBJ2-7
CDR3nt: TGTGCCAGCAGCTTAGGGAGCGGGGGTGGTTACTACGAGCAGTACTTC
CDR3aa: CASSLGSGGGYYEQYF

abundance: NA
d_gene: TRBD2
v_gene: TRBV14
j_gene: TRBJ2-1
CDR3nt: TGTGCCAGCAGCCAGAAACTAGCGGGATTCAACAATGAGCAGTTCTTC
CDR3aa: CASSQKLAGFNNEQFF

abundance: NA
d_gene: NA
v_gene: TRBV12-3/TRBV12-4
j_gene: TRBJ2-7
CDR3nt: TGTGCCAGCACTTTAGATACAGGGAACGAGCAGTACTTC
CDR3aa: CASTLDTGNEQYF

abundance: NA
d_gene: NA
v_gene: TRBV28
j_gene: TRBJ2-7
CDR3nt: TGTGCCAGCAGTTTTATGGCAGGCTACGAGCAGTACTTC
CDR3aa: CASSFMAGYEQYF

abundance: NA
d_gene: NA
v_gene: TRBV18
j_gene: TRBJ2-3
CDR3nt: TGTGCCAGCTCGGGCGGGAGCACAGATACGCAGTATTTT
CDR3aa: CASSGGSTDTQYF

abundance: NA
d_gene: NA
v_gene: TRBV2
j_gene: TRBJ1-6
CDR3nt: TGTGCCAGCAGTACCAACAGACGTAGAAATTCACCCCTCCACTTT
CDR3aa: CASSTNRRRNSPLHF

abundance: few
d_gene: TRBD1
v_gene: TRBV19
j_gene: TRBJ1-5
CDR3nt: TGTGCCAGTAGTAACCGGGACAGGGTGGGGCAGCCCCAGCATTTT
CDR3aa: CASSNRDRVGQPQHF

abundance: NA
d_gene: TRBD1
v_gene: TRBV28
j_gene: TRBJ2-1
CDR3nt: TGTGCCAGCAGTCGACCTGGGACAGGGGTTGGTGAGCAGTTCTTC
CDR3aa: CASSRPGTGVGEQFF

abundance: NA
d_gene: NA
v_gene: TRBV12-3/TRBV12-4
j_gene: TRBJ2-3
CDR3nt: TGTGCCAGCAGTTTAGGGGGGGGGCCTACGCAGTATTTT
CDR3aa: CASSLGGGPTQYF

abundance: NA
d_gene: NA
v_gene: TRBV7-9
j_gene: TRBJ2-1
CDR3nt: TGTGCCAGCAGCTTCGGGCAGGGTGAGGATGAGCAGTTCTTC
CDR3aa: CASSFGQGEDEQFF

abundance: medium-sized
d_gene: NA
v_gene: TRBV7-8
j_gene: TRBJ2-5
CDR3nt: TGTGCCAGCAGCCCAGAAAAGGGGTTCCGGGAGACCCAGTACTTC
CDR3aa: CASSPEKGFRETQYF

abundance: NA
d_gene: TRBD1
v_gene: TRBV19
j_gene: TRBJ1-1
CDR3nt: TGTGCCAGTAGTATGTCGGCAGGGGGAAACACTGAAGCTTTCTTT
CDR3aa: CASSMSAGGNTEAFF

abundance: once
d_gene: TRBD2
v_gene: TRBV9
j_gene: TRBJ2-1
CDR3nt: TGTGCCAGCAGCGTAGTAGGACTAGCGGGAGGCTACAATGAGCAGTTCTTC
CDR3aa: CASSVVGLAGGYNEQFF